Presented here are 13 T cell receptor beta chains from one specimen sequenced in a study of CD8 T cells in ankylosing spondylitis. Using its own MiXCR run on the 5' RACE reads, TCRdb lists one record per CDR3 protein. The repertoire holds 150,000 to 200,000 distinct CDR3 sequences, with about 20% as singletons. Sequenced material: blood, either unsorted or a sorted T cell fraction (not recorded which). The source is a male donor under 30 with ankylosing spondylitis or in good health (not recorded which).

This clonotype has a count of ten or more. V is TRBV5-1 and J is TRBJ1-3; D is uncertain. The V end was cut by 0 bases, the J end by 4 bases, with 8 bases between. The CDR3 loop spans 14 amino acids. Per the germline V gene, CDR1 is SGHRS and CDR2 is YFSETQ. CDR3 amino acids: CASSLDPVGNTIYF. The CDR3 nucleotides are TGCGCCAGCAGCTTGGACCCAGTCGGAAACACCATATATTTT.

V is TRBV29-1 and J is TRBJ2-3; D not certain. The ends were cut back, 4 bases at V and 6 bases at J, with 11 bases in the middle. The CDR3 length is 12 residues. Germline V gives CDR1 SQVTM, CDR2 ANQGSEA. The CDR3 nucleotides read TGCAGCGTTGTAATAGTCTGGGATACGCAGTATTTT. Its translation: CSVVIVWDTQYF.

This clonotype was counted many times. The CDR3 coding sequence is TGTGCCAGCAGCCAAGATCATTGGAACAGAGAAACCTACAATGAGCAGTTCTTC. As protein: CASSQDHWNRETYNEQFF. J is TRBJ2-1 and V is TRBV4-2; D remains ambiguous. The length of the CDR3 is 18 residues. In germline, CDR1 is LGHNA, CDR2 YNFKEQ. Trimming removed 0 bases from V and 2 bases from J, with 17 bases in between.

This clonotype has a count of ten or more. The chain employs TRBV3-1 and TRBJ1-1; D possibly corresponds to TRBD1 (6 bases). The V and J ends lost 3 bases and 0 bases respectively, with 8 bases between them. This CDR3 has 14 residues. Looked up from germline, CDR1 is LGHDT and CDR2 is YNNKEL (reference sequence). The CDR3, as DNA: TGTGCCAGCAGCCACCGACAGGTGAACACTGAAGCTTTCTTT. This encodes CASSHRQVNTEAFF.

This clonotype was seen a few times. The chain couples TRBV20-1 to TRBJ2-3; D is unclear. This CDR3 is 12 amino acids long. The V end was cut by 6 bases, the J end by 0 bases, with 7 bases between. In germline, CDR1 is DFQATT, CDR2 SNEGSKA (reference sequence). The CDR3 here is CSATSSTDTQYF. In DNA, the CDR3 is TGCAGTGCCACATCCAGCACAGATACGCAGTATTTT.

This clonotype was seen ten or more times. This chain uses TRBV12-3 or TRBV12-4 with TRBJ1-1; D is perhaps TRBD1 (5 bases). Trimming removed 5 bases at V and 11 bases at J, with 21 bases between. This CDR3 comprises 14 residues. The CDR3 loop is CASSQGSGTGGAFF. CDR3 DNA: TGTGCCAGCAGTCAAGGGTCGGGGACCGGAGGGGCTTTCTTT.

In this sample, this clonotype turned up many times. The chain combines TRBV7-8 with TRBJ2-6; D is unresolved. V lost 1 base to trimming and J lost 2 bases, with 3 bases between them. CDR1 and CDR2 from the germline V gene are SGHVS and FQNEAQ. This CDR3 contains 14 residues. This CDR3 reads CASSLVPGANVLTF. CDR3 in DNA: TGTGCCAGCAGCTTAGTTCCTGGGGCCAACGTCCTGACTTTC.

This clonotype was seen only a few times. The CDR3 region has the DNA TGTGCCAGCAGCTTCGTTTATGAGCAGTTCTTC. It encodes CASSFVYEQFF. This chain uses TRBV7-2 with TRBJ2-1; D remains unclear. Trimming left V 3 bases short and J 8 bases short, with 5 bases between. The germline V gene has CDR1 SGHTA and CDR2 FQGNSA. This CDR3 has 11 amino acids.

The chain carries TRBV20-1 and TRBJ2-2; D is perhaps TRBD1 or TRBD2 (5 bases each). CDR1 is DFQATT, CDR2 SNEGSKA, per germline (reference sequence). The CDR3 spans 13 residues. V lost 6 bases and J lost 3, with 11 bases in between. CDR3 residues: CSATGADTGELFF. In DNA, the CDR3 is TGCAGTGCAACCGGGGCGGACACCGGGGAGCTGTTTTTT.

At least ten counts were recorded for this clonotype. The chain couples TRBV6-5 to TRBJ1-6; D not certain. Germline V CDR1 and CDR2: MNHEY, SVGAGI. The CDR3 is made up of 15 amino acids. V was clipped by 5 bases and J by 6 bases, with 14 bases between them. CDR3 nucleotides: TGTGCCAGCAGTAAGGACGGCGTGCCTAATTCACCCCTCCACTTT. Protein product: CASSKDGVPNSPLHF.

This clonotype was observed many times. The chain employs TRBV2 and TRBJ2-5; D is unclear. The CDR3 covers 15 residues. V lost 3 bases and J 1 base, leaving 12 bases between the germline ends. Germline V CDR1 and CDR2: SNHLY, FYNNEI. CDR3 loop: CASSEPRAVQETQYF. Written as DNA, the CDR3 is TGTGCCAGCAGTGAGCCTAGGGCGGTCCAAGAGACCCAGTACTTC.

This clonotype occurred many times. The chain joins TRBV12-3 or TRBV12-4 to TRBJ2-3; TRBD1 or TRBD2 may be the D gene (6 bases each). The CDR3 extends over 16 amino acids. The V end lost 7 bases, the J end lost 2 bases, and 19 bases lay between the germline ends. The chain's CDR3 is CASTLGGGTITDTQYF. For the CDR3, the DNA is TGTGCCAGCACTCTCGGGGGCGGGACAATCACAGATACGCAGTATTTT.

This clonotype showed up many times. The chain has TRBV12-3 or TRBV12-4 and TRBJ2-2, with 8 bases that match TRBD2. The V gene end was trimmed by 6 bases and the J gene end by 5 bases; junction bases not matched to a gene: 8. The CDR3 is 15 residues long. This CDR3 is CASSPPPGGTGELFF. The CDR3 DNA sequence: TGTGCCAGCAGCCCCCCCCCGGGAGGGACCGGGGAGCTGTTTTTT.